Sequencing of this T cell receptor (beta chain) was carried out in a study of technical replicates of blood from a few donors. Produced via immunoSEQ multiplex PCR; TCRdb's table is partial and in-frame only. The data contain approximately 85,000 clones, 94% of them seen just once; the ten biggest clones take up around 0.25%. The germline CDR1 and CDR2 sequences are MGHDK and SYGVNS. V dropped 3 bases and J dropped 4; count of bases not matched to a gene: 2. The CDR3 covers 14 residues. The chain has TRBV25-1 and TRBJ2-7, with 11 bases aligning to TRBD1. The source of this sequence is a human donor in good health. The sequencing sample was made of T cells isolated from PBMCs. CDR3 residues: CASSDGTGGYEQYF. CDR3 coding DNA: TGTGCCAGCAGTGATGGGACAGGGGGTTACGAGCAGTACTTC.